Listed here are 30 T cell receptor beta chains from one sample, sequenced in a study of blood T cells in healthy people across ages. Next came a second PCR, run for about 7 to 11 cycles, which used a sample-barcoded 5' primer along with a J-beta primer mix. TCRdb called the 5' RACE reads again in MiXCR, with one record for every CDR3 protein. The sample lists about 930,000 distinct CDR3 sequences, about 29% occurring once. These data also formed part of another study, on T cells of mothers and their children.

Sequencing input: blood. These receptors originate from a woman between 40 and 55 years old in good health.

This clonotype was recorded at least ten times. The chain has TRBV6-2 or TRBV6-3 and TRBJ2-7; 9 bases match TRBD1. This CDR3 is built from 15 residues. Germline loops: CDR1 MNHEY, CDR2 SVGEGT. The junction had 7 bases not matched to a gene; V was cut back by 7 bases and J by 0 bases. As DNA, the CDR3 is TGTGCCAGCAAATCTCCGGGACAGGGCTCCTACGAGCAGTACTTC. Translation gives CASKSPGQGSYEQYF.

The chain joins TRBV4-1 to TRBJ2-7, with D unclear. The germline gives CDR1 MGHRA, CDR2 YSYEKL. CDR3 length: 15 amino acids. V lost 1 base to trimming and J lost 7 bases, with 17 bases between them. Here the CDR3 reads CASSQGTRINNEQYF. CDR3 in DNA: TGCGCCAGCAGCCAAGGGACGCGGATAAACAATGAGCAGTACTTC.

This clonotype has a count of ten or more. The chain links TRBV6-1 to TRBJ1-2, with D tentatively TRBD1 (6 bases). V was shortened by 2 bases and J by 5 bases, with 18 bases between the two germline ends. This CDR3 is built from 16 residues. Germline CDR1 reads MNHNS; CDR2 reads SASEGT. DNA of the CDR3: TGTGCCAGCAGTGAAAGTTTTGGACAGTACCTTTATGGCTACACCTTC. As protein: CASSESFGQYLYGYTF.

The chain joins TRBV28 to TRBJ2-4; D is perhaps TRBD2 (6 bases). The CDR3 length is 13 residues. In germline, CDR1 is MDHEN, CDR2 SYDVKM. DNA for the CDR3: TGTGCAGGAGGGGATGTGGCCAAAAACATTCAGTACTTC. This gives the protein CAGGDVAKNIQYF.

This chain joins TRBV5-1 and TRBJ2-1, with 15 positions matching TRBD2. Germline CDR1 and CDR2: SGHRS and YFSETQ. J lost 0 bases, V lost 4 bases, and 8 bases had no gene match. There are 19 residues in the CDR3. CDR3 amino acids: CASSPGTSGGSTSYNEQFF. The CDR3 DNA follows: TGCGCCAGCAGCCCGGGGACTAGCGGGGGGTCGACCTCCTACAATGAGCAGTTCTTC. Combining the CDR3 with reference TRBV5-1 and TRBJ2-1 gives the whole variable domain KAGVTQTPRYLIKTRGQQVTLSCSPISGHRSVSWYQQTPGQGLQFLFEYFSETQRNKGNFPGRFSGRQFSNSRSEMNVSTLELGDSALYLCASSPGTSGGSTSYNEQFFGPGTRLTVL.

This clonotype was observed many times. The chain couples TRBV12-3 or TRBV12-4 to TRBJ2-7; TRBD2 might be the D (5 bases). The CDR3 runs to 12 residues. Trimming stripped 6 bases from V and 5 bases from J, with 11 bases between. Here the CDR3 reads CASSPGGNEQYF. The DNA for the CDR3 is TGTGCCAGCAGCCCAGGAGGTAACGAGCAGTACTTC.

In this sample, this clonotype turned up a few times. V usage is TRBV6-5 and J usage is TRBJ2-2; the D call may be TRBD1 or TRBD2 (5 bases each). This CDR3 region has 14 residues. The V gene lost 9 bases and the J gene lost 0 bases, with 11 bases spanning the gap. The V gene's germline CDR1 is MNHEY and CDR2 SVGAGI. CDR3 sequence: CASRRDANTGELFF. In nucleotides, the CDR3 is TGTGCCAGTCGCCGGGACGCGAACACCGGGGAGCTGTTTTTT.

The genes are TRBV7-2 and TRBJ2-7, with 7 bases aligning to TRBD1. The CDR3 extends over 14 amino acids. Looked up from germline, CDR1 is SGHTA and CDR2 is FQGNSA. J gave up 2 bases and V 5 bases, and 6 bases lay outside the gene matches. The chain's CDR3 is CASSLGGFAYEQYF. The CDR3 DNA sequence: TGTGCCAGCAGCCTAGGGGGCTTCGCCTACGAGCAGTACTTC.

This clonotype was observed a few times. V gene TRBV11-2 combines with J gene TRBJ1-5, with a weak D call TRBD1 (6 bases). Deletions cut 2 bases from V and 2 bases from J, with 13 bases between. This CDR3 comprises 16 residues. The germline V gene encodes CDR1 SGHAT and CDR2 FQNNGV. CDR3 in DNA: TGTGCCAGCAGCTTAAGTAGGGGGGGTGGCAATCAGCCCCAGCATTTT. It encodes CASSLSRGGGNQPQHF.

On this clonotype itself: This may be a read error, as it is one base from a much larger clone. This sequence joins TRBV6-2 or TRBV6-3 and TRBJ2-1; 8 bases agree with TRBD2. TRBJ2-7 explains the end of the DNA better; the J call may be wrong. The CDR3 spans 21 residues. CDR1 and CDR2 from the germline V gene are MNHEY and SVGEGT. In DNA form, the CDR3 reads TGTGCCAGCAGTTACCCACCCCACAGCGGGGGATATATGAGCTCCTACAATGAGCAGTACTTC. This encodes CASSYPPHSGGYMSSYNEQYF.

J is TRBJ1-1 and V is TRBV18; 11 nucleotides match TRBD1. Germline CDR1 reads KGHSH; CDR2 reads LQKENI. V was pared by 3 bases and J by 5 bases, with 8 bases of the junction left unmatched. The CDR3 runs to 16 residues. The CDR3 loop is CASSPPGQGERTEAFF. CDR3 DNA sequence: TGTGCCAGCTCACCCCCGGGACAGGGGGAAAGAACTGAAGCTTTCTTT.

The rearrangement uses TRBV5-4 and TRBJ2-1; the match to TRBD2 covers 7 bases. The V and J ends lost 1 base and 6 bases, in that order; junction bases with no gene match: 7. Germline values: CDR1 SGHNT, CDR2 YYREEE (reference sequence). CDR3 length equals 15 residues. Here the CDR3 DNA reads TGTGCCAGCAGCTTGACCCTAGCGGAAGTCAATGAGCAGTTCTTC. Encoded protein: CASSLTLAEVNEQFF.

The chain joins TRBV10-3 to TRBJ2-7; no definite D call. V lost 5 bases and J lost 3, with 8 bases in between. The CDR3 spans 12 residues. CDR1 ENHRY and CDR2 SYGVKD come from the germline V gene. CDR3 loop: CAISNGFYEQYF. CDR3 DNA sequence: TGTGCCATCAGTAACGGGTTCTACGAGCAGTACTTC.

This clonotype was recorded many times. J is TRBJ2-7 and V is TRBV9; D call uncertain. Germline V gives CDR1 SGDLS, CDR2 YYNGEE. Deletions cut 0 bases from V and 2 bases from J, with 9 bases between. The CDR3 is made up of 14 amino acids. The CDR3 loop reads CASSVGQVTYEQYF. CDR3 in DNA: TGTGCCAGCAGCGTAGGTCAGGTAACCTACGAGCAGTACTTC. The whole variable domain, remainder taken from reference TRBV9 and TRBJ2-7, is DSGVTQTPKHLITATGQRVTLRCSPRSGDLSVYWYQQSLDQGLQFLIQYYNGEERAKGNILERFSAQQFPDLHSELNLSSLELGDSALYFCASSVGQVTYEQYFGPGTRLTVT.

The V and J genes are TRBV2 and TRBJ1-1; weak D call: TRBD1 (5 bases). Deletions cut 4 bases from V and 6 bases from J, with 12 bases between. The CDR3 runs 13 residues. The germline V gene has CDR1 SNHLY and CDR2 FYNNEI. The CDR3 sequence is CASSVGTAAEAFF. CDR3 nucleotide sequence: TGTGCCAGCAGTGTAGGGACGGCCGCTGAAGCTTTCTTT. Full variable domain (missing parts from reference TRBV2 and TRBJ1-1): EPEVTQTPSHQVTQMGQEVILRCVPISNHLYFYWYRQILGQKVEFLVSFYNNEISEKSEIFDDQFSVERPDGSNFTLKIRSTKLEDSAMYFCASSVGTAAEAFFGQGTRLTVV.

Regarding this clonotype: This may arise from a read error, as a much more abundant clone is one base away. The DNA of the CDR3 is TGCAGCGTTGACAGAGACAGGGTCACAGATACGCAGTATTTT. The encoded protein is CSVDRDRVTDTQYF. This chain uses TRBV29-1 with TRBJ2-3; 7 bases map to TRBD1. The trim removed 3 bases at V and 2 bases at J, leaving 5 bases unmatched. Germline lookup yields CDR1 SQVTM and CDR2 ANQGSEA. The CDR3 is made up of 14 amino acids.

The chain combines TRBV4-1 with TRBJ1-5; 7 bases align to TRBD1. The CDR3 runs to 15 residues. Germline loops: CDR1 MGHRA, CDR2 YSYEKL. Trimming removed 6 bases from V and 5 bases from J; junction bases left unmatched: 10. CDR3 protein: CASRFTGESYQPQHF. The CDR3 nucleotides are TGCGCCAGCAGATTCACAGGGGAAAGCTATCAGCCCCAGCATTTT.

The chain couples TRBV5-6 to TRBJ2-5; D tentatively fits TRBD1 or TRBD2 (5 bases each). CDR1 and CDR2 (germline): SGHDT, YYEEEE. The CDR3 extends over 12 amino acids. Deletions cut 4 bases from V and 6 bases from J, with 10 bases between. CDR3 region: CASSPRDQTQYF. The CDR3 coding sequence is TGTGCCAGCAGCCCAAGGGACCAGACCCAGTACTTC.

In its sample, this clonotype was seen a few times. The rearrangement joins TRBV28 to TRBJ1-5, with D unresolved. Germline CDR1 and CDR2: MDHEN and SYDVKM. V was pared by 7 bases and J by 13 bases, with 23 bases between. The CDR3 covers 14 residues. The CDR3 DNA follows: TGTGCCAGCAAGGAACAGTCCCGGTTGGTGTTGCAGCATTTT. This sequence encodes CASKEQSRLVLQHF.

As concerns this clonotype: The junction does not match germline at one end; this may be a read error. The gene calls are TRBV14 and TRBJ2-1; D is unclear. In germline, CDR1 is SGHDN, CDR2 FVKESK. The CDR3 is made up of 15 amino acids. This chain's CDR3 is CASSPGSSIRNEQVF. CDR3 DNA: TGTGCCAGCAGCCCCGGAAGTTCGATACGCAATGAGCAGGTCTTC.

This chain uses TRBV6-2 or TRBV6-3 with TRBJ2-2; maybe TRBD1 (6 bases). V lost 2 bases and J 2 bases, leaving 15 bases between the germline ends. CDR1 is MNHEY and CDR2 is SVGEGT in the germline V gene. The CDR3 consists of 17 residues. This chain's CDR3 is CASSYIPGHTNTGELFF. The DNA for the CDR3 is TGTGCCAGCAGTTACATCCCGGGACACACTAACACCGGGGAGCTGTTTTTT.

This chain uses TRBV2 with TRBJ2-7, with unresolved D. The V and J ends lost 3 bases and 0 bases respectively, with 9 bases between them. CDR1 is SNHLY, CDR2 FYNNEI, per germline. The CDR3 totals 14 residues. The CDR3 here is CASSESPSSYEQYF. As DNA, the CDR3 is TGTGCCAGCAGTGAGTCCCCCAGCTCCTACGAGCAGTACTTC. The full variable domain, with the rest looked up from reference TRBV2 and TRBJ2-7, is EPEVTQTPSHQVTQMGQEVILRCVPISNHLYFYWYRQILGQKVEFLVSFYNNEISEKSEIFDDQFSVERPDGSNFTLKIRSTKLEDSAMYFCASSESPSSYEQYFGPGTRLTVT.

V usage is TRBV11-2 and J usage is TRBJ2-5; D not resolved. Germline V gene lookup returns CDR1 SGHAT and CDR2 FQNNGV. Trimming took off 3 bases at V and 5 bases at J, with 10 bases between the two ends. The CDR3 runs 13 residues. This chain's CDR3 is CASSFRVGETQYF. The DNA of the CDR3 is TGTGCCAGCAGCTTTAGGGTTGGGGAGACCCAGTACTTC.

At least ten counts were recorded for this clonotype. This chain links TRBV25-1 with TRBJ1-2, with TRBD1 matching 7 bases. The CDR3 extends over 15 amino acids. Germline V lookup: CDR1 MGHDK, CDR2 SYGVNS. Trimming took 3 bases from V and 4 from J; bases not matched to a gene: 8. The CDR3 DNA sequence: TGTGCCAGCAGTGAGTCGCCCGGGACAGCCTATGGCTACACCTTC. This sequence encodes CASSESPGTAYGYTF.

This clonotype showed up just a few times. The V gene is TRBV20-1, the J gene TRBJ2-5; TRBD1 is a possible D gene (6 bases). The J call is uncertain, as TRBJ2-7 better fits the DNA end. Per the germline V gene, CDR1 is DFQATT and CDR2 is SNEGSKA (reference sequence). The length of the CDR3 is 12 residues. CDR3 residues: CSAVTGRDEQYF. As DNA, the CDR3 is TGCAGTGCTGTGACAGGCCGGGACGAGCAGTACTTC.

This clonotype was picked up many times. The chain combines TRBV7-9 with TRBJ2-5; D ambiguous. V was clipped by 2 bases and J by 2 bases, with 9 bases between them. Germline-derived CDR1 and CDR2 are SEHNR and FQNEAQ (reference sequence). This CDR3 has 14 residues. The chain's CDR3 is CASSLPGRQETQYF. The CDR3 region has the DNA TGTGCCAGCAGCTTACCAGGCCGACAAGAGACCCAGTACTTC.

In the case of this clonotype: One end of the junction varies from germline; a read error may be responsible. J is TRBJ2-5 and V is TRBV7-2, with TRBD1 matching 7 bases. Germline lookup yields CDR1 SGHTA and CDR2 FQGNSA. The CDR3 spans 16 residues. CDR3 DNA: TGTGCCAGCAGCTTATCCCCGACAGGGTTCCAAGAGGCCCAGTACTTC. The encoded protein is CASSLSPTGFQEAQYF.

This clonotype was observed a few times. The chain carries TRBV5-1 and TRBJ2-1; 10 bases fit TRBD2. The CDR3 extends over 15 amino acids. The ends lost 0 bases at V and 7 bases at J; junction bases unmatched: 4. CDR1 is SGHRS and CDR2 is YFSETQ in the germline V gene. The CDR3 reads CASSLGLAGENEQFF. CDR3 DNA sequence: TGCGCCAGCAGCTTGGGACTAGCGGGCGAGAATGAGCAGTTCTTC.

This clonotype was detected ten times or more. This chain uses TRBV7-2 with TRBJ1-2; D ambiguous. Germline CDR1 is SGHTA and CDR2 is FQGNSA. The CDR3 consists of 13 residues. The germline V and J ends were trimmed by 5 bases and 2 bases, with 9 bases remaining between them. This CDR3 is CASSVDRNYGYTF. CDR3 nucleotide sequence: TGTGCCAGCAGCGTAGATCGAAACTATGGCTACACCTTC.

There are a few counts of this clonotype. The rearrangement uses TRBV5-6 and TRBJ2-1, with TRBD2 identical over 9 bases. CDR1 and CDR2 from the germline V gene are SGHDT and YYEEEE. The CDR3 extends over 15 amino acids. V was clipped by 3 bases and J by 4 bases; unmatched bases: 5. CDR3 sequence (DNA): TGTGCCAGCAGCTCGGGAGCGGGGGGATACAATGAGCAGTTCTTC. This sequence encodes CASSSGAGGYNEQFF.